This entry features one T cell receptor (beta chain) sequence. The antigen this receptor binds is unknown. One base away there is no much larger clone; base qualities are not given. The V and J ends are trimmed by 1 base and 6 bases, leaving 18 bases between them. Measured from the cysteine to the phenylalanine, the CDR3 is 16 residues long. CDR3 DNA only is kept here, 48 bases in frame from base 1. CDR1 and CDR2 (MGHRA, YSYEKL) derive from the germline V gene. The data derive from a study of cytomegalovirus exposure and HLA in healthy donors (dated by TCRdb to about 2017). About the study as a whole: An earlier analysis of about 560 of the donors reported under 300 Gb of sequence data and around 100 million unique TCR beta sequences obtained from roughly 170 million T cells. An early release that covered some 630 HLA-typed donors contained approximately 300 gigabases of sequencing data and around 80 million unique TCR sequences. Among the roughly 370 genotyped donors, 75% to 90% belonged to the genetic ancestry cluster associated with self-reported Caucasian donors. The study aimed to test whether signatures of past pathogen exposure could be identified by cataloging public T cell receptors. The T cell repertoires of 666 subjects were profiled by immunosequencing and related to cytomegalovirus serostatus. Along with the approximately 650-subject first cohort, a separate validation cohort of some 130 different subjects was used. To predict cytomegalovirus infection status, the study combined high-throughput TCR immunosequencing, statistical association of individual TCRs with disease status, and machine learning. To study patterns of TCR occurrence, a later analysis re-analyzed previously published TCR beta repertoires from under 750 donors and added high-resolution HLA genotyping. The later analysis used no new phenotypic data to find candidate immune exposures, relying instead on TCR beta sequences and their occurrence across donors. An earlier analysis of roughly 580 of the donors used high-throughput TCR beta sequencing to judge whether each TCR beta V gene segment behaved as functional or pseudogenic. Donor age, sex, ethnicity and CMV serostatus were collected together with the repertoire data. Genome-wide SNP genotypes for about 65% of the roughly 700 donors were used in a later genetic analysis, which treated that subset as a discovery cohort. All discovery cohort repertoires had been generated using a single sequencing platform. Class I and class II HLA loci were covered by the typing at four-digit resolution. Typing coverage varied by locus: about 620-630 donors for A, B, C, DRB1 and DQB1; approximately 500 for DQA1; 600 to 610 for DPA1; approximately 450 for DPB1. Because of strong linkage in the cohort, 4 to 6 DR-DQ haplotypes were treated as single units for association and clustering. Across approximately 400 genotyped donors of the cohort, an average of about 250,000 unique TCR beta nucleotide sequences per donor were sequenced, and 15% to 20% of those sequences were non-productive. What the authors observed across the whole study: In the study, approximately 160 TCR beta chains were listed as associated with cytomegalovirus. Linkage disequilibrium might explain the correlated functional status among segregating V segments, but an unknown experimental factor could not be excluded. This cohort had only TCR beta chains sequenced, and the lack of alpha or paired-chain data limited which features could be detected. The classifier was reported to diagnose cytomegalovirus status with high specificity and sensitivity in both the original and validation cohorts. According to a later genetic analysis, donors in an Asian-associated ancestry cluster had fewer N-insertions in productive TCRs than the approximately 690-donor mean. Sequencing depth was assumed to be roughly uniform across donors in the presence/absence analyses, though that assumption may not hold. Most TCR sequences were seen in very few donors, while some public TCRs were found in many individuals. The authors suggested that the approach could potentially be generalized to other disease states and immunological phenotypes. A cluster of highly shared sequence variants was judged likely to be a technical artifact of the sequencing pipeline. In vitro tests confirmed that a few of the cytomegalovirus-associated TCR beta chains recognize cytomegalovirus antigens. A further reported finding was that TCR beta sequences accurately predicted the HLA-A and HLA-B alleles for most subjects in the first cohort. An association between a missense DCLRE1C variant and V-gene and J-gene trimming of TCR beta chains was found in a later genetic analysis and replicated in an independent cohort. Several of the top co-occurrence clusters appeared to be linked to parvovirus B19, influenza, CMV and Epstein-Barr virus, according to a later analysis. In an earlier analysis of 587 of the donors, most TCR beta V segments appeared in productive rearrangements about 87% or about 30% of the time, broadly matching IMGT annotations. In a later analysis, TCR association rates were found to vary across HLA loci, with the most associated TCRs seen for DRB1 alleles and the fewest for HLA-C alleles. When HLA alleles, especially DR and DQ, strongly co-occurred, TCR associations were difficult to assign to individual alleles. Specific HLA alleles were associated with about 17,000 TCR beta sequences at a false discovery rate of 0.05 in a later analysis. In a later analysis, HLA-associated TCR beta chains were found to be more clonally expanded and to have lower generation probabilities than equally common non-associated chains. Because HLA typing was unavailable for some donors at each locus, only the typed subset was used in association tests. Because counts were too low, some 17 rarely observed V segments, including chromosome 9 orphons, were left out of the earlier analysis of 500 to 750 of the donors. The only immune exposure information available for the cohort was CMV serostatus. According to a later analysis, most CMV-associated TCR beta chains appeared to be HLA-restricted, and the HLA associations seemed to be driven largely by CMV exposure. Because the 87-base-pair reads could not distinguish some IMGT-functional V segments, including TRBV6-2 and TRBV6-3, those segments were excluded.

The cohort consisted of fewer than 700 healthy bone marrow donors. At the time of sampling, every cohort member was nominally healthy, though immune exposures that went unrecorded were likely present. The donor tested CMV seropositive, placing the donor among the approximately 310 seropositive members of the cohort. A peripheral blood sample was provided by each donor, and peripheral blood mononuclear cells were used for TCR beta sequencing. The Qiagen DNeasy Blood Extraction Kit was used to extract genomic DNA from the blood cell samples. The library relied on the immunoSEQ multiplex PCR assay. For the multiplex PCR, a mixture combining 60 forward primers for TCR Vbeta segments and 13 reverse primers for TCR Jbeta segments was used. Amplification of the CDR3 region of rearranged TCR beta genes was performed with a multiplex PCR assay on genomic DNA. The Illumina HiSeq System was used to sequence the amplified TCR beta libraries as 87-base-pair reads. The original methods were these. In a later analysis, tens of millions of unique TCR beta chains were counted across the roughly 670 repertoires, and some 10 million of these chains were shared by at least two donors. A nearest-neighbor algorithm error-corrected the raw reads and collapsed the reads into unique sequences, merging closely related sequences to remove PCR and sequencing errors. Alignment of CDR3 sequences to IMGT reference sequences was used to assign V, D and J gene segments. Each retained sequence needed at least a six-nucleotide match to both a V gene segment and a J gene segment. Rearrangements were called productive when the CDR3 lacked stop codons and stayed in frame with V and J; all others were non-productive. Following IMGT convention, CDR3 was defined as the stretch from the second conserved V-encoded cysteine up to the conserved J-encoded phenylalanine. The earlier analysis of about 590 of the donors excluded sequences that lacked an unambiguous match to a single V gene segment. In an earlier analysis of approximately 560 of the donors, a V segment was called functional when productive rearrangements were above 56.7%, and segregating when the standard deviation between donors exceeded 5%. A statistical classification framework was developed to diagnose cytomegalovirus status using the catalog of TCR beta chain sequences. A later analysis assigned V and J genes by comparing TCR nucleotide sequences with IMGT/GENE-DB human TR gene sequences. A later analysis assigned CDR3 sequences and most-parsimonious VDJ recombination scenarios with the TCRdist pipeline. A later analysis defined each TCR beta chain by its CDR3 amino acid sequence plus V-gene family, and excluded reads lacking a unique V-gene family. In a later analysis, 500 to 700 highly shared, low-generation-probability nucleotide sequences were removed to address suspected cross-contamination and a sequencing artifact. In a later analysis, a clonal expansion index for each public chain was calculated from normalized within-repertoire ranks of inferred template counts. In a later analysis, generation probabilities were computed with a VDJ recombination model fitted to out-of-frame rearrangements, and the resulting probabilities were checked against IGoR. In a later analysis, TCR-TCR, TCR-HLA and TCR-CMV co-occurrence was scored with hypergeometric tests, and a repertoire-size bias correction was applied to TCR pairs. A later analysis estimated false discovery rates by permuting HLA or CMV assignments 20 times. In a later analysis, co-occurring TCRs were grouped with DBSCAN, and TCRdist sequence similarity was added when clustering was performed within HLA-allele-positive subsets. Repertoires with fewer than 30,000 or more than 120,000 public chains were left out of co-occurrence clustering, as were five repertoires with anomalous nucleotide sharing. Held by TCRdb, this immuneACCESS table contains in-frame sequences only and omits some clones. Under half of the omission traces to an unresolved V gene where checked; the cause of the rest is unknown. V, J and clone size were drawn from that table, and D and trimming were deduced from the DNA. In all, the sample holds 90,000 to 150,000 clones, and roughly 65% of those were seen once. More than 8.5% of the sample is taken by the ten largest.

This receptor chain uses TRBV4-1 and TRBJ1-1; D gene: possibly TRBD1, on 5 matching bases. This clonotype was sampled from a man aged 35 to 55 in good health and CMV-seropositive. The sample consisted of PBMCs. The bases read TGCGCCAGCAGCCAAGTTAGTGGGGGGTTAGGACCTGAAGCTTTCTTT. Its product reads: CASSQVSGGLGPEAFF.